This entry concerns a single T cell receptor beta chain. Antigen: not known. Isolated RNA was reverse transcribed in full, so expressed TCRB transcripts were sequenced. TCRdb keeps only in-frame clones here, not all; method: immunoSEQ multiplex PCR. The data show about 250,000 clones, 13% to 15% seen once. The CDR3 runs to 15 residues. V was shortened by 8 bases and J by 10 bases, with 24 bases between the two germline ends. Germline values: CDR1 LGHNT, CDR2 FRNRAP. This sample stems from a study of beta chain features in type 1 diabetes. Study-wide results and caveats: Patients' naive, central memory and Treg TCRB repertoires seemed closer to one another than those of healthy donors. For Type 1 diabetes patients, all four CD4+ subsets carried TCRB CDR3s that were moderately but significantly shorter. High-TCR-expressing cells could be over-represented by cDNA sequencing. Diminished insertions and augmented deletions at VDJ junctions characterized type 1 diabetes patients.

Sequencing was done on a sample of naive CD4+ T cells from blood. This sequence was found in a woman between 40 and 55 years old in good health. This chain links TRBV12-5 with TRBJ2-1; TRBD1 is a possible D gene (5 bases). CDR3 DNA: TGTGCTAGTCGAACCGCTGGGGCTGAGTTGTCAGAGCAGTTCTTC. This encodes CASRTAGAELSEQFF.